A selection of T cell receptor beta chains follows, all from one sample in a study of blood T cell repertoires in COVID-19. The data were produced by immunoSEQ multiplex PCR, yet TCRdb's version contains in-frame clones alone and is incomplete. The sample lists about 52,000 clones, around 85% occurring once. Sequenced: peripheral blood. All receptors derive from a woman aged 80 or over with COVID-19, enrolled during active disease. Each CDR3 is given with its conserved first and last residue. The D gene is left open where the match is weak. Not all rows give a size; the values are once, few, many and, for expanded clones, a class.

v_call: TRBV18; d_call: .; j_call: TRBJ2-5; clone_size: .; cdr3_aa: CASSPGSQETQYF; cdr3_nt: TGTGCCAGCTCACCCGGGTCCCAAGAGACCCAGTACTTC
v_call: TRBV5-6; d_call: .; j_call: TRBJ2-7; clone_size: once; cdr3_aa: CASSLYFSGAYEQYF; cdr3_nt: TGTGCCAGCAGCTTGTACTTCTCAGGGGCCTACGAGCAGTACTTC
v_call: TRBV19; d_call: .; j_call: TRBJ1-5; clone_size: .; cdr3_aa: CASSRGRGSNQPQHF; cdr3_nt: TGTGCCAGTAGTAGGGGACGGGGGAGCAATCAGCCCCAGCATTTT
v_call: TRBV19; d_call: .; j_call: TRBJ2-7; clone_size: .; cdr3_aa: CASSLYFSEDYEQYF; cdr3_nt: TGTGCCAGTAGTCTCTACTTCTCCGAAGACTACGAGCAGTACTTC
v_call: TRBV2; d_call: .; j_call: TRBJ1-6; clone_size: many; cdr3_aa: CASSTRRESNSPLHF; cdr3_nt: TGTGCCAGCAGTACAAGACGGGAATCTAATTCACCCCTCCACTTT
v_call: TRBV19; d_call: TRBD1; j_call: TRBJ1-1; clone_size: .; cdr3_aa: CASSTDRVLRSEAFF; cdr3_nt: TGTGCCAGTAGTACTGACAGGGTTCTGAGGTCGGAAGCTTTCTTT
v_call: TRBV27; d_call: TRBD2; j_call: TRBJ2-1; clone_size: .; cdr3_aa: CASSASGTSRSNEQFF; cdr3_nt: TGTGCCAGCAGTGCTTCCGGGACTAGCAGATCGAATGAGCAGTTCTTC
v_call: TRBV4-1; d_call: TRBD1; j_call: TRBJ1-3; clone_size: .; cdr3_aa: CASSQVWTGGDTIYF; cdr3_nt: TGCGCCAGCAGCCAAGTTTGGACAGGGGGAGATACCATATATTTT
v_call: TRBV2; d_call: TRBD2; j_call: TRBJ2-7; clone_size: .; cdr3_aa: CASSVASGPSYEQYF; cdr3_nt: TGTGCCAGCAGTGTGGCTAGCGGGCCTTCCTACGAGCAGTACTTC
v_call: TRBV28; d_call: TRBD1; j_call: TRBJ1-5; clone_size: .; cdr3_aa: CASSLASFQGASSNQPQHF; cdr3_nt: TGTGCCAGCAGTTTAGCGTCCTTTCAGGGGGCTTCTAGCAATCAGCCCCAGCATTTT
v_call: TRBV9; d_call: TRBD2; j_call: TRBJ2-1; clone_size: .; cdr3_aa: CASSLTGTSGSNEQFF; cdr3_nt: TGTGCCAGCAGCCTAACTGGGACTAGCGGGAGTAATGAGCAGTTCTTC
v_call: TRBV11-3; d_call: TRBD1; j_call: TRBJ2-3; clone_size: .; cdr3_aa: CASSLGGQGIADTQYF; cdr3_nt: TGTGCCAGCAGCTTAGGCGGACAGGGGATAGCAGATACGCAGTATTTT
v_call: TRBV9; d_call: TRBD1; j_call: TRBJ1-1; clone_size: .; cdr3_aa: CASSPRQGLNTEAFF; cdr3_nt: TGTGCCAGCAGCCCCCGACAGGGGTTGAACACTGAAGCTTTCTTT
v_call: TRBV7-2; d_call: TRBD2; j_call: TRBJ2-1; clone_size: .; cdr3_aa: CASSFSGRHNEQFF; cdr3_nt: TGTGCCAGCAGCTTTAGCGGGAGGCACAATGAGCAGTTCTTC
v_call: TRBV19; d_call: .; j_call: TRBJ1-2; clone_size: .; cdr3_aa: CASSIRGARGYTF; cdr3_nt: TGTGCCAGTAGTATTCGGGGGGCGAGGGGCTACACCTTC
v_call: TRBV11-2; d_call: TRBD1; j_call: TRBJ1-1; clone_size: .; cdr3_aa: CASSSNTGGRDTEAFF; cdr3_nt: TGTGCCAGCAGCTCCAATACAGGGGGCAGGGACACTGAAGCTTTCTTT
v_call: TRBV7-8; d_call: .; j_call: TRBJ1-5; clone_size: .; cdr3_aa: CASSSRDTSSNQPQHF; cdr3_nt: TGTGCCAGCAGCTCTCGGGACACCTCTAGCAATCAGCCCCAGCATTTT
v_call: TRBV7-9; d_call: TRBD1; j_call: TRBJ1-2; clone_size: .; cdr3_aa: CASSSSRDRVRYGYTF; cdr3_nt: TGTGCCAGCAGCTCGTCCCGGGACAGGGTTCGGTATGGCTACACCTTC
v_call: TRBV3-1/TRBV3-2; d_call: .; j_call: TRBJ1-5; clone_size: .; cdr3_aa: CASSQSSGNQPQHF; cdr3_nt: TGTGCCAGCAGTCAAAGTTCGGGGAATCAGCCCCAGCATTTT
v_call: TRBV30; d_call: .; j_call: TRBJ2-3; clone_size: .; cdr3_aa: CAWSFGRGLADTQYF; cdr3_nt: TGTGCCTGGAGTTTTGGCAGGGGTCTCGCAGATACGCAGTATTTT
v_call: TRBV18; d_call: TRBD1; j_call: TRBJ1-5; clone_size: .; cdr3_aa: CASSPLGQGVMDQPQHF; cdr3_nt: TGTGCCAGCTCACCACTCGGACAGGGGGTAATGGATCAGCCCCAGCATTTT
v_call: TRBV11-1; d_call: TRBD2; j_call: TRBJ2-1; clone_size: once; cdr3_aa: CASSRTSGTYEQFF; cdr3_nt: TGTGCCAGCAGCAGGACTAGCGGGACTTATGAGCAGTTCTTC
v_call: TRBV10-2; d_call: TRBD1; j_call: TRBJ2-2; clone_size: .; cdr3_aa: CASRTGVGDTGELFF; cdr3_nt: TGCGCCAGCAGGACAGGGGTAGGGGACACCGGGGAGCTGTTTTTT
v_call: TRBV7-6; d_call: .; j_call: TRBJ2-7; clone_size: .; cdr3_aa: CASSLGGTSFSEQYF; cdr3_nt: TGTGCCAGCAGCTTAGGGGGAACTAGCTTTAGCGAGCAGTACTTC
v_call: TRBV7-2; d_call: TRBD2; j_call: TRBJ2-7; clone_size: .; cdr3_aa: CASSVGLAGEQYF; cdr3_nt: TGTGCCAGCAGCGTGGGACTAGCGGGCGAGCAGTACTTC
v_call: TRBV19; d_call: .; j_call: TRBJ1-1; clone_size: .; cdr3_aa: CASSVAGRAFF; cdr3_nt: TGTGCCAGTAGTGTCGCAGGGAGGGCTTTCTTT
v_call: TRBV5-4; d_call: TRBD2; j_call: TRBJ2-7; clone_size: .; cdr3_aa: CASRSAGGSYEQYF; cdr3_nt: TGTGCCAGCAGGTCAGCGGGAGGGTCCTACGAGCAGTACTTC
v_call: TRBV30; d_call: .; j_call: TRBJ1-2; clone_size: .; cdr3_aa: CAWSAPGGDYGYTF; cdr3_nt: TGTGCCTGGAGTGCCCCGGGGGGCGACTATGGCTACACCTTC
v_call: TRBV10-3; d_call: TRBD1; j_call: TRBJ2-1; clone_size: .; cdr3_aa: CAISSDRGANEQFF; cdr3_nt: TGTGCCATCAGTTCCGACAGGGGAGCGAATGAGCAGTTCTTC
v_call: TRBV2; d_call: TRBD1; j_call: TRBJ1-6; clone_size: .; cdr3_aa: CASSGQGLGSPLHF; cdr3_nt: TGTGCCAGCAGCGGACAGGGCTTGGGATCACCCCTCCACTTT
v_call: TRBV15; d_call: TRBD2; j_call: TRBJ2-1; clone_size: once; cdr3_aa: CATGGTRGNEQFF; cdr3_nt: TGTGCCACTGGGGGGACTAGGGGCAATGAGCAGTTCTTC
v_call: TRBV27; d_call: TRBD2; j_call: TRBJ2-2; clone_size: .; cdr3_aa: CASKWAGTSGGTGELFF; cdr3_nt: TGTGCCAGCAAGTGGGCCGGGACTAGCGGTGGGACCGGGGAGCTGTTTTTT
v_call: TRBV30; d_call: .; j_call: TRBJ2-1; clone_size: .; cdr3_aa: CAWIPSVRSDEQFF; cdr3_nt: TGTGCCTGGATCCCCTCGGTCAGGTCTGATGAGCAGTTCTTC
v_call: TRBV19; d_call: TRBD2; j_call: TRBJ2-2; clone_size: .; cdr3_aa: CASSIVPLTSGATGELFF; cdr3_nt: TGTGCCAGTAGTATAGTGCCCCTGACTAGCGGAGCCACCGGGGAGCTGTTTTTT
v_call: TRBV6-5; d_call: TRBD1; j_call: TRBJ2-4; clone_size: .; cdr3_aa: CASSSAGTGEDIQYF; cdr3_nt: TGTGCCAGCAGTTCCGCCGGGACAGGGGAAGACATTCAGTACTTC
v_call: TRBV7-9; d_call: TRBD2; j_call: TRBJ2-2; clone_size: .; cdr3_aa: CASSVTSGRPTGELFF; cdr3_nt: TGTGCCAGCAGCGTAACTAGCGGGAGACCCACCGGGGAGCTGTTTTTT
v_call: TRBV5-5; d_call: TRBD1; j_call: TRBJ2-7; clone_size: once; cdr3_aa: CASSSDRVLHEQYF; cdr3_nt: TGTGCCAGCAGCTCGGACAGGGTGCTCCACGAGCAGTACTTC
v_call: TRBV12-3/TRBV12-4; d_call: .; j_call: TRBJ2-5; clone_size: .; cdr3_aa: CASSPGGRAQYF; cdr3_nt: TGTGCCAGCAGTCCTGGAGGCCGGGCCCAGTACTTC